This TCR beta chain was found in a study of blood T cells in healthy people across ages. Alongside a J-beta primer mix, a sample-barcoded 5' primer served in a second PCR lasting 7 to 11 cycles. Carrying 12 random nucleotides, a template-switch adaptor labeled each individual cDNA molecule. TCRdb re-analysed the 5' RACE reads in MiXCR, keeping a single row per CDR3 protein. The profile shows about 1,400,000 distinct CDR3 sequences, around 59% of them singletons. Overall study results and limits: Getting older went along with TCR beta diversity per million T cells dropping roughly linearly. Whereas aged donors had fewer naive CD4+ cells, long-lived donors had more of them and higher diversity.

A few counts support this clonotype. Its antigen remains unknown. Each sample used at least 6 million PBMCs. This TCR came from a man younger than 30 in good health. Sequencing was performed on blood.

The CDR3 spells CASSSQVDNEQFF. The CDR3 DNA reads TGCGCCAGCAGCTCTCAGGTGGACAATGAGCAGTTCTTC. The chain is built from TRBV5-1 and TRBJ2-1; no firm D call. The CDR3 totals 13 residues. The germline gives CDR1 SGHRS, CDR2 YFSETQ. Trimming shortened V by 3 bases and J by 5 bases, and 9 bases separated the two germline ends.